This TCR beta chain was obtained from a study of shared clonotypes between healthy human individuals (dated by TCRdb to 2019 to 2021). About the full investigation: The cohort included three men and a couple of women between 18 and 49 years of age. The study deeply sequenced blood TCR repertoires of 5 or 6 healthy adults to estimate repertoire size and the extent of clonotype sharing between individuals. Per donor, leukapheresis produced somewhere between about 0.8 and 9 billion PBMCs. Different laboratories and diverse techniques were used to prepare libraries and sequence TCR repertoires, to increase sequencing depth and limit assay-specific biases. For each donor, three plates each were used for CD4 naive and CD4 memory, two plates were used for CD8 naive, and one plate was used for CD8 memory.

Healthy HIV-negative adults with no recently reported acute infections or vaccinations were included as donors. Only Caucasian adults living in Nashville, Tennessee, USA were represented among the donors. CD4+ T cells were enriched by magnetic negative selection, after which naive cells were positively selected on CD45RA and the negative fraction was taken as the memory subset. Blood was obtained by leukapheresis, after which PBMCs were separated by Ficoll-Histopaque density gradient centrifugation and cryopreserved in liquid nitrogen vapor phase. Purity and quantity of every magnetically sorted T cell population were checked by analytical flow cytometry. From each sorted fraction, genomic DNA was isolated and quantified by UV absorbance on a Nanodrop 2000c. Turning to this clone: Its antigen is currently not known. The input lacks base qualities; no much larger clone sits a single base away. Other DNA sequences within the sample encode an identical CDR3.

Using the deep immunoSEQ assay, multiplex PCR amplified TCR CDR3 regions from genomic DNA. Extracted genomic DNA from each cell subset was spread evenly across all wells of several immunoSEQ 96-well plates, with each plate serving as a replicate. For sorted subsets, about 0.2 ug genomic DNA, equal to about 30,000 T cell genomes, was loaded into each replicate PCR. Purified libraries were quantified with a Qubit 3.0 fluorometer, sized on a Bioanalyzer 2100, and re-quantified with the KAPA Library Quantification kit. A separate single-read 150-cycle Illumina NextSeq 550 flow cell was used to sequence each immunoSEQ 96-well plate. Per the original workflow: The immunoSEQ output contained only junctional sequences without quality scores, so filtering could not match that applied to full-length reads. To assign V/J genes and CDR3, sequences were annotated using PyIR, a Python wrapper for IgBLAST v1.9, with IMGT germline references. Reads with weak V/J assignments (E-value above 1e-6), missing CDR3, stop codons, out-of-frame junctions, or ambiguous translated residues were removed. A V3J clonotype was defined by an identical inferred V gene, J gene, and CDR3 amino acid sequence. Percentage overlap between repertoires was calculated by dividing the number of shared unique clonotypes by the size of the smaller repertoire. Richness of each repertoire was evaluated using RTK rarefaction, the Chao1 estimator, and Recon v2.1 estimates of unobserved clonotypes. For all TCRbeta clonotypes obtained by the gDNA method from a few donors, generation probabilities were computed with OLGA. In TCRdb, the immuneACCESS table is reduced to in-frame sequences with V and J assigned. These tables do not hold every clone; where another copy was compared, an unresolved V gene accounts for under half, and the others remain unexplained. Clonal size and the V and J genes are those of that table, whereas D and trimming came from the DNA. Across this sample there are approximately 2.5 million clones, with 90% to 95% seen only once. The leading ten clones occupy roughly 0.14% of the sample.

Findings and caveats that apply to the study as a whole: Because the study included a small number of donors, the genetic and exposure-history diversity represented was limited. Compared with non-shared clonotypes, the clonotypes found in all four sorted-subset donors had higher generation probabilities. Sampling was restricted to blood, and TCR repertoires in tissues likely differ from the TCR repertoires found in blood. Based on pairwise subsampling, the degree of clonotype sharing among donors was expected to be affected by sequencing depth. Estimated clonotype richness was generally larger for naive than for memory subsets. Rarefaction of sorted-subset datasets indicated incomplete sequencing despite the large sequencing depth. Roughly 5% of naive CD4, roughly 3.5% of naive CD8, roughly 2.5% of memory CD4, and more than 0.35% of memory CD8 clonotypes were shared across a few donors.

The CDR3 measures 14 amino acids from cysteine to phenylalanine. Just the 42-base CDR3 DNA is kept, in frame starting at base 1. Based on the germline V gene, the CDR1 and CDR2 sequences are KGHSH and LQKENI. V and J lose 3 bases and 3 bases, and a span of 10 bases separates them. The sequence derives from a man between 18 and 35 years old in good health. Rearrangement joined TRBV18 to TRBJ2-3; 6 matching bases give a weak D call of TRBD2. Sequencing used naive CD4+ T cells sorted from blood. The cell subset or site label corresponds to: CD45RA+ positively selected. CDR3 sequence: CASSPQGGTDTQYF. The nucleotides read TGTGCCAGCTCACCCCAGGGAGGAACAGATACGCAGTATTTT.